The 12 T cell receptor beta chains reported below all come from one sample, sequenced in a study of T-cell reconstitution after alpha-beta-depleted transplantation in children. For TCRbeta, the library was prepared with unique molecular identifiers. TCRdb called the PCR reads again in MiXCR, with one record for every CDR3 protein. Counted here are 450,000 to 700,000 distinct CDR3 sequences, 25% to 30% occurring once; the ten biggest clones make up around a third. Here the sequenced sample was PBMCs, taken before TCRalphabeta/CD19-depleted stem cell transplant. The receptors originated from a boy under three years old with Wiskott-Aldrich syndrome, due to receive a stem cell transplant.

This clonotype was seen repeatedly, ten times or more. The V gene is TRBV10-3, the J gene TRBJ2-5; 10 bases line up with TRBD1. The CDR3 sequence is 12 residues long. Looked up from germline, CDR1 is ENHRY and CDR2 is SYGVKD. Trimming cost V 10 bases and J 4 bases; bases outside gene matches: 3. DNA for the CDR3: TGTGCCACCCGGACAGGGGGAGAGACCCAGTACTTC. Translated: CATRTGGETQYF.

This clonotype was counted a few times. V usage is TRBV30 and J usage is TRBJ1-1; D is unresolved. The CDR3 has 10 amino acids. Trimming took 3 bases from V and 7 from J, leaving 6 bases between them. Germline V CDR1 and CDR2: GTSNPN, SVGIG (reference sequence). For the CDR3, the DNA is TGTGCCTGGAGCGGGTATGAAGCTTTCTTT. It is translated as CAWSGYEAFF.

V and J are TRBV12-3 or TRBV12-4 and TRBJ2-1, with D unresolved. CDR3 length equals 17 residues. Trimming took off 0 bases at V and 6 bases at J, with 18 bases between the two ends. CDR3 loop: CASSLAVGVRSPNEQFF. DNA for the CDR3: TGTGCCAGCAGTTTAGCCGTTGGAGTCCGTTCCCCCAATGAGCAGTTCTTC.

For the CDR3, the DNA is TGCGCCAGCAGCTTGGAAGGGAGGGCCCAGAATGAGCAGTTCTTC. It specifies CASSLEGRAQNEQFF. This chain uses TRBV5-1 with TRBJ2-1; 7 bases are shared with TRBD2. Germline loops: CDR1 SGHRS, CDR2 YFSETQ. J gave up 7 bases and V 0 bases, and 7 bases lay outside the gene matches. This CDR3 comprises 15 residues. Drawing the rest from reference TRBV5-1 and TRBJ2-1, the complete variable domain is KAGVTQTPRYLIKTRGQQVTLSCSPISGHRSVSWYQQTPGQGLQFLFEYFSETQRNKGNFPGRFSGRQFSNSRSEMNVSTLELGDSALYLCASSLEGRAQNEQFFGPGTRLTVL.

The DNA of the CDR3 is TGTGCCAGCAGTTACCTGGGACAGGGCGAGACCCAGTACTTC. Encoded protein: CASSYLGQGETQYF. V gene TRBV6-5 combines with J gene TRBJ2-5, with 9 positions matching TRBD1. The CDR3 is 14 amino acids. Per germline, CDR1 MNHEY and CDR2 SVGAGI. J was trimmed by 5 bases and V by 2 bases; bases with no gene match: 3.

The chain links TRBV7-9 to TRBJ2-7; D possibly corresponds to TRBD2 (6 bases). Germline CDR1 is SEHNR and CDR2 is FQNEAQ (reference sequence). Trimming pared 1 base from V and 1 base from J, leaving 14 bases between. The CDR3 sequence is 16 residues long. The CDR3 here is CASSLVAGKVSYEQYF. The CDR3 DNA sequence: TGTGCCAGCAGCTTAGTTGCGGGAAAAGTTTCCTACGAGCAGTACTTC.

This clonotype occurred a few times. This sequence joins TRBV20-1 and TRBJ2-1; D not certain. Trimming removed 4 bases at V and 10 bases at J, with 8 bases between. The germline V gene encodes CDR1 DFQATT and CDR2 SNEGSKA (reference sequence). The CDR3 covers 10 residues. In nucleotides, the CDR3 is TGCAGTGCTATCTCGCAGGAGCAGTTCTTC. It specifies CSAISQEQFF.

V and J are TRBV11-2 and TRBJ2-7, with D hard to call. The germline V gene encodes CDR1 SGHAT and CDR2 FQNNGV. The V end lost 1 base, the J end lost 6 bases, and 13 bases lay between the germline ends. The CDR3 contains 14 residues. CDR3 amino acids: CASSLVPDGLEQYF. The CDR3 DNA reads TGTGCCAGCAGCTTAGTGCCCGATGGGCTCGAGCAGTACTTC.

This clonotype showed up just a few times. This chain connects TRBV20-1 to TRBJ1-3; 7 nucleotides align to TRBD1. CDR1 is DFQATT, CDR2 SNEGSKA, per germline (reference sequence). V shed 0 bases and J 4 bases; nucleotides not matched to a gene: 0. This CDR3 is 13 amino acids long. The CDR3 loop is CSAREQGGNTIYF. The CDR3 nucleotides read TGCAGTGCTAGAGAACAGGGGGGAAACACCATATATTTT.

The CDR3 sequence is CAISASGGGHYNEQFF. DNA for the CDR3: TGTGCCATCAGTGCTTCAGGGGGTGGACACTACAATGAGCAGTTCTTC. The J gene is TRBJ2-1, the V gene TRBV10-3, with 7 bases identical to TRBD1. The V segment lost 4 bases and the J segment 3 bases; nucleotides outside the gene matches: 9. CDR3 length: 16 residues. Per germline, CDR1 ENHRY and CDR2 SYGVKD.

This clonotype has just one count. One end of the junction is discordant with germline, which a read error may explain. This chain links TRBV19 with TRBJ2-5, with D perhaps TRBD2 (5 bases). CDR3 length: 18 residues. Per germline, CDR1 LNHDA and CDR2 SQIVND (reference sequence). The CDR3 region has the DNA TGTGACAGTAGTATAGATCATACGACGGGGAGCTTTCAAGAGACCCAGTACTTC. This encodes CDSSIDHTTGSFQETQYF.

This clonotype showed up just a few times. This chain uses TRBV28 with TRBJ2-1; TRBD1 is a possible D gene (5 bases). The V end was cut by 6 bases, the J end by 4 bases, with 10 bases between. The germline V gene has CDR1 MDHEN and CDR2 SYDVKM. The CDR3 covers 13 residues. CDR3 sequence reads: CASRRTPYNEQFF. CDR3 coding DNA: TGTGCCAGCAGACGGACACCTTACAATGAGCAGTTCTTC.